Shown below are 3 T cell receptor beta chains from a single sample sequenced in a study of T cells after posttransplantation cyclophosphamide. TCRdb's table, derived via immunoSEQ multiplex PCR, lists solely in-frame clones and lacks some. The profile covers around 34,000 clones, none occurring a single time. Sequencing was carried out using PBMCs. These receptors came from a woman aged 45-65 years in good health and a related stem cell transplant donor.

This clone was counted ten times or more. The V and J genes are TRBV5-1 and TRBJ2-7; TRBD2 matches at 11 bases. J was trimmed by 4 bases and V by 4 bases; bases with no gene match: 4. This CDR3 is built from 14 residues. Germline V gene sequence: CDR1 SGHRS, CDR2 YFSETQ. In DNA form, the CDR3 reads TGCGCCAGCAGCCCCGGGACTAGCGGTTACGAGCAGTACTTC. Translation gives CASSPGTSGYEQYF.

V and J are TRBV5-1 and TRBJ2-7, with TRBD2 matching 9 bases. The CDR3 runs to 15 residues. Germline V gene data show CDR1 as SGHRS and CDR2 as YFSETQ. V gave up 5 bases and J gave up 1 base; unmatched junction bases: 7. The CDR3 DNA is TGCGCCAGCAGTTCCTCTAGCGGGACGTCCTACGAGCAGTACTTC. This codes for CASSSSSGTSYEQYF.

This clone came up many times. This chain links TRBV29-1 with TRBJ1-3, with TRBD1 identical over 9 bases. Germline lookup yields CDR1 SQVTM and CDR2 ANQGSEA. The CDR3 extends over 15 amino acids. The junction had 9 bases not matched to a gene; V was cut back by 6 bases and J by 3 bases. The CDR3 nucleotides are TGCAGCGTGAGTCCCGGGACAGGGCTTGGAAACACCATATATTTT. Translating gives CSVSPGTGLGNTIYF.